This is a list of T cell receptor beta chains from one sample in a study of blood T cell repertoires in COVID-19. Assay used: immunoSEQ multiplex PCR; TCRdb lists only in-frame clones, some missing. The table records fewer than 60,000 clones, more than 70% of them present only once. The source material was peripheral blood. Source of these receptors: a woman over 75 with acute or convalescent COVID-19. Both conserved end residues are part of each CDR3.

j_call v_call cdr3_aa
TRBJ2-1 TRBV20-1 CSASQTSGIFNNEQFF
TRBJ2-7 TRBV6-5 CASSLQGSYEQYF
TRBJ2-7 TRBV4-2 CASSQESAGGTYEQYF
TRBJ2-4 TRBV5-8 CASSRATGVIDIQYF
TRBJ1-2 TRBV9 CASSGLTGVSNYGYTF
TRBJ2-5 TRBV4-1 CASSLVGMNPQETQYF
TRBJ1-5 TRBV19 CASSIQRLLINQPQHF
TRBJ2-2 TRBV7-9 CASSLQDTGELFF
TRBJ1-1 TRBV18 CASSPPETGRRNTEAFF
TRBJ1-1 TRBV29-1 CSVGQIPNTEAFF
TRBJ2-1 TRBV19 CASILRTSGGSYEQFF
TRBJ2-1 TRBV7-2 CASSLGRGGYEQFF
TRBJ2-1 TRBV9 CASSAQAGTVYNEQFF
TRBJ1-2 TRBV7-2 CASSATRRQGTYGYTF
TRBJ2-1 TRBV6-4 CASSDPGLGGGEQFF
TRBJ2-1 TRBV2 CASSGTGGSYNEQFF
TRBJ1-6 TRBV5-4 CASSSGQGGSYNSPLHF
TRBJ1-6 TRBV3-1/TRBV3-2 CASSQGRTGVNSPLHF
TRBJ1-1 TRBV5-1 CASSPGGGGTEAFF
TRBJ1-1 TRBV6-6 CASGAGASEAFF
TRBJ1-2 TRBV5-1 CASRTGTGDYGYTF
TRBJ1-3 TRBV6-5 CASSARPGGENTIYF
TRBJ1-3 TRBV6-1 CASSEDFRTHSGNTIYF
TRBJ1-2 TRBV19 CASSNLENYGYTF
TRBJ2-1 TRBV11-2 CASSPPGVRYNEQFF
TRBJ2-3 TRBV7-9 CASSLGLLDTQYF
TRBJ2-3 TRBV5-1 CASSYRGSTDTQYF
TRBJ2-1 TRBV19 CASSRFGLAAYNEQFF
TRBJ1-3 TRBV30 CAWSTGTVSGNTIYF
TRBJ2-3 TRBV11-2 CASSSGTSDFDTQYF
TRBJ1-2 TRBV11-2 CASSSQRGGVGYTF
TRBJ2-1 TRBV7-9 CASSLEVIGEQFF
TRBJ1-1 TRBV10-3 CAISGGQAWDTEAFF
TRBJ1-2 TRBV9 CASSVSGTPNYGYTF
TRBJ1-2 TRBV7-3 CASSSGTGGGYTF
TRBJ2-1 TRBV5-8 CASLRARQGSYNEQFF
TRBJ2-1 TRBV24-1 CATSAADTSNTPNEQFF
TRBJ1-3 TRBV30 CAWSVLLWGNTIYF
TRBJ2-7 TRBV11-2 CASSLKSGSGGGYEQYF
TRBJ1-1 TRBV29-1 CSAKMNTEAFF
TRBJ2-1 TRBV11-1 CASSLTRGYNEQFF
TRBJ2-1 TRBV7-6 CASSSVSGLRSYNEQFF
TRBJ2-7 TRBV19 CASSIGQGEIYEQYF
TRBJ1-5 TRBV24-1 CATSDGGFGYQPQHF
TRBJ2-1 TRBV2 CASYRVFVGNEQFF
TRBJ2-1 TRBV5-1 CASSTSGTPYNEQFF
TRBJ1-1 TRBV5-1 CASSLTTGTGNTEAFF
TRBJ1-1 TRBV2 CASSPPTGYTEAFF
TRBJ1-2 TRBV5-1 CASSLAGQNGYTF
TRBJ2-4 TRBV4-1 CASSQGTGQGPLAKNIQYF
TRBJ1-2 TRBV4-2 CASSQSDRDNYGYTF
TRBJ2-1 TRBV10-3 CAISAPPGTSGNNEQFF
TRBJ1-4 TRBV10-3 CAISESREKLFF
TRBJ2-1 TRBV5-1 CAYAVPPNFNEQFF